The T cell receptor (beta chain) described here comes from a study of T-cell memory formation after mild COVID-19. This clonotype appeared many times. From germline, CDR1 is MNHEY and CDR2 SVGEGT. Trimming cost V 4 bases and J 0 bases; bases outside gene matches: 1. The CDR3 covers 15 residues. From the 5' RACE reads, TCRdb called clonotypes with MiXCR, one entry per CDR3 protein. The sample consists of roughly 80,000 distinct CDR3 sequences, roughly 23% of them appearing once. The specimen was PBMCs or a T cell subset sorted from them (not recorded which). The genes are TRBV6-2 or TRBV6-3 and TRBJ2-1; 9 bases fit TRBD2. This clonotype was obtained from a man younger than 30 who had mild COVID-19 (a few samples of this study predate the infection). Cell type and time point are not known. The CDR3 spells CASSLTSGSYNEQFF. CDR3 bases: TGTGCCAGCAGTTTGACTAGCGGCTCCTACAATGAGCAGTTCTTC.